This T cell receptor beta chain was obtained from a study of beta chain features in type 1 diabetes. Study-level results: Individuals with type 1 diabetes displayed fewer insertions and more deletions at VDJ junctions. It was possible that PCR favored shorter templates, equally so in patients and controls.

As to this clone: Its antigen is as yet unknown.

The sequenced template was cDNA made from the entire isolated RNA. Some 3.6 million reads on average were seen across naive, central memory and regulatory T cell samples. The table came from immunoSEQ multiplex PCR; TCRdb's copy has only in-frame clones and leaves some out. The sample has a few hundred thousand clones; around 16% are singletons. Via the markers CD45RO/CCR7/CD25/CD127/CD95/CD27, stem cell-like memory, regulatory, central memory and naive CD4+ cells were sorted. Specimen: naive CD4+ T cells from blood. This receptor was identified in a woman aged 18-29 years in good health.

The chain's CDR3 is CASRRTSGRVPGEQFF. As DNA, the CDR3 is TGCGCCAGCAGAAGGACTAGCGGGAGGGTCCCCGGTGAGCAGTTCTTC. V and J are TRBV5-1 and TRBJ2-1, with 15 bases fitting TRBD2. CDR3 length: 16 residues. Germline V CDR1 and CDR2: SGHRS, YFSETQ. V was pared by 5 bases and J by 9 bases, with 9 bases of the junction left unmatched.